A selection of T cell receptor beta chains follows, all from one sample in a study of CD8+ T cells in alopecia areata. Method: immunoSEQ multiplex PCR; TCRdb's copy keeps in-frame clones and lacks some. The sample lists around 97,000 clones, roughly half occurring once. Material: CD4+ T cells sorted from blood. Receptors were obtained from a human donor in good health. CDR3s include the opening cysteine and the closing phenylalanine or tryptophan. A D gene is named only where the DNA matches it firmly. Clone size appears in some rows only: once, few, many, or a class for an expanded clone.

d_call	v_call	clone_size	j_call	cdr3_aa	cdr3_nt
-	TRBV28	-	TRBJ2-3	CASSSTTSTDTQYF	TGTGCCAGCAGTTCGACGACGAGCACAGATACGCAGTATTTT
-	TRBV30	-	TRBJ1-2	CAWTALFVGYTF	TGTGCCTGGACAGCGCTGTTCGTTGGCTACACCTTC
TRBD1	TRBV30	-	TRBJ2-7	CAWGGTGGLAF	TGTGCCTGGGGAGGGACAGGGGGCTTGGCCTTC
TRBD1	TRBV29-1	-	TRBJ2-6	CSARDSSGANVLTF	TGCAGCGCCCGGGACAGTTCTGGGGCCAACGTCCTGACTTTC
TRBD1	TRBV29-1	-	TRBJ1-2	CSVGTGGTYGYTF	TGCAGCGTGGGGACAGGGGGGACCTATGGCTACACCTTC
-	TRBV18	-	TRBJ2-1	CASSPPVGAEQFF	TGTGCCAGCTCACCACCGGTTGGGGCGGAGCAGTTCTTC
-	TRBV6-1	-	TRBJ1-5	CASSESGLTNQPQHF	TGTGCCAGCAGTGAATCGGGGCTGACTAATCAGCCCCAGCATTTT
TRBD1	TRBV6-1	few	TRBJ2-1	CASSDVGQGAYEQFF	TGTGCCAGCAGTGATGTTGGACAGGGGGCATATGAGCAGTTCTTC
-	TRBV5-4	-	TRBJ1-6	CASSLYGTNNSPLHF	TGTGCCAGCAGCTTGTATGGCACTAATAATTCACCCCTCCACTTT
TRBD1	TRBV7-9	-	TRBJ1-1	CASSFSTGSTEAFF	TGTGCCAGCAGCTTCTCGACAGGGAGCACTGAAGCTTTCTTT
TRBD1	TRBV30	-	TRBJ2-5	CAWAGTGNRKTQYF	TGTGCCTGGGCCGGGACAGGGAATAGAAAGACCCAGTACTTC
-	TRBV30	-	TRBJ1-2	CAWSVTWTSPYGYTF	TGTGCCTGGAGTGTAACGTGGACCAGCCCCTATGGCTACACCTTC
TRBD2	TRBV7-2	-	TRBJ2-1	CASSFSSGGNNEQFF	TGTGCCAGCAGCTTTTCTAGCGGGGGAAACAATGAGCAGTTCTTC
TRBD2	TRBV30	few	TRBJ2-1	CAWSFTRTSGGEDEQFF	TGTGCCTGGAGTTTCACCCGGACTAGCGGGGGGGAGGATGAGCAGTTCTTC
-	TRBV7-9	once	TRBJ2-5	CASEETQYF	TGTGCCAGCGAAGAGACCCAGTACTTC
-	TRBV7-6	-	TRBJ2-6	CASSPDRRSGANVLTF	TGTGCCAGCAGCCCGGACAGACGCTCTGGGGCCAACGTCCTGACTTTC